This paragraph reports one T cell receptor beta chain. Its antigen is currently unknown. This sample was included in a study of vaccination and CD4 T cells after COVID-19. As for the study in general: The convalescent population consisted of six males and four females, two of whom were of Hispanic ethnicity. Overlapping SARS-CoV-2, HCoV-NL63, HCoV-OC43 and HCoV-229E spike peptides stimulated the cells. Study conclusions and caveats: In convalescent patients, 304 of 307 vaccine-specific clones were spike mono-reactive. SARS-CoV-2-reactive clonotypes rose nonsignificantly, with the median going from approximately 21 to 40.

Germline lookup yields CDR1 SGHKS and CDR2 YYEKEE (reference sequence). This CDR3 is 17 amino acids long. V was clipped by 0 bases and J by 4 bases; unmatched bases: 9. Noted treatment: roughly ten-day PBMC culture with coronavirus spike peptide pools or control peptides (ViraFEST assay). The Oncomine TCR Beta short-read assay sequenced DNA from cultured CD4+ T cells. TCRdb re-called the PCR reads through MiXCR, storing one row per CDR3 protein. Seen here are about 12,000 distinct CDR3 sequences, roughly 30% observed once, and the top ten hold roughly 13%. V usage is TRBV5-5 and J usage is TRBJ2-5, with 10 bases matching TRBD2. Source: CD4+ T cells from blood, cultured in vitro, taken after SARS-CoV-2 vaccination. The clonotype was recovered from a human donor who had recovered from COVID-19. CDR3 loop: CASSLARLAGVGETQYF. CDR3 DNA: TGTGCCAGCAGCTTGGCTAGGCTAGCGGGAGTGGGAGAGACCCAGTACTTC.